This T cell receptor beta chain came from a study of spatial heterogeneity in lung cancer. Study-wide results and limits: Intratumoral expanded alpha and beta TCR counts were found to track tumor mutation counts.

Documented time point: sample taken at primary tumor resection. TCRdb processed the 5' RACE reads anew with MiXCR; each CDR3 protein has one entry. This sample has some 3,000 distinct CDR3 sequences; 6.3% occur once, and the top ten carry roughly 35%. From germline, CDR1 is SGHKS and CDR2 YYEKEE (reference sequence). Trimming cost V 0 bases and J 0 bases; bases outside gene matches: 5. The CDR3 has 16 amino acids. This clonotype was seen ten or more times. Its antigen is not identified. Material: lung tumor tissue, obtained at surgery. This receptor was obtained from a male donor with early-stage non-small cell lung cancer. This chain links TRBV5-5 with TRBJ2-7; TRBD1 matches 8 bases. The CDR3 loop reads CASSLGRDRSSYEQYF. DNA for the CDR3: TGTGCCAGCAGCTTGGGACGGGACAGGAGCTCCTACGAGCAGTACTTC.